This T cell receptor beta chain originates from a study of blood T cell repertoires in COVID-19. Whole-study context: Italy, Spain and the United States were the sources of the convalescent and acute COVID-19 samples. T cells, B-cell-depleted T cells, or PBMCs provided the cDNA or gDNA that served as material.

Germline values: CDR1 ENHRY, CDR2 SYGVKD. CDR3 length: 13 residues. V gave up 6 bases and J gave up 2 bases, with 10 bases separating them. Per the original methods: Amplified reference gene primers provided the basis for estimating nucleated cell counts. Method: immunoSEQ multiplex PCR; TCRdb's copy keeps in-frame clones and lacks some. That table gives V, J and clone size, and the DNA gave D and trimming. Of some 95,000 clones in the sample, around 82% are singletons; the top ten hold about 8.7%. This clonotype was obtained from a man in his forties or fifties who had recovered from COVID-19. Sequencing was carried out using peripheral blood. V and J are TRBV10-3 and TRBJ1-2; maybe TRBD1 (6 bases). The CDR3 DNA follows: TGTGCCATCAGCGTGGACAGCAACTATGGCTACACCTTC. Translated: CAISVDSNYGYTF.